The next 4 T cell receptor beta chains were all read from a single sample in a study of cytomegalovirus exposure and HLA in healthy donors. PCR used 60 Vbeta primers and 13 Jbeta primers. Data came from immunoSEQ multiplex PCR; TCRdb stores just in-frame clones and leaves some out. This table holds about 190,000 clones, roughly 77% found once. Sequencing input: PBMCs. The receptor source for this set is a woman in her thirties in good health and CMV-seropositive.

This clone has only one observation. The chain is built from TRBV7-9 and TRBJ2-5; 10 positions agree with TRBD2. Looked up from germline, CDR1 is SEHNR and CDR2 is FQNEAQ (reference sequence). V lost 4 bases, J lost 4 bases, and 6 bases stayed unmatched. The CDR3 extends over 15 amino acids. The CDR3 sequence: CASSWRTSGRETQYF. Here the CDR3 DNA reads TGTGCCAGCAGCTGGAGGACTAGCGGAAGAGAGACCCAGTACTTC.

CDR3 sequence (DNA): TGTGCCAGCAGTTCCGGACTAGGGGCAGATACGCAGTATTTT. It codes for CASSSGLGADTQYF. V is TRBV27 and J is TRBJ2-3; 7 nucleotides agree with TRBD2. The CDR3 spans 14 residues. Germline values: CDR1 MNHEY, CDR2 SMNVEV (reference sequence). V trimming: 4 bases; J trimming: 4 bases; junction bases outside the gene matches: 5.

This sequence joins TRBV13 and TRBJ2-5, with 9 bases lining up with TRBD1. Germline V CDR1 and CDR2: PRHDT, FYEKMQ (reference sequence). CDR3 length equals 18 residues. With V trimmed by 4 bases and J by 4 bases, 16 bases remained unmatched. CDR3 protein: CASSYFSGQGAWGETQYF. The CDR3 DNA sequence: TGTGCCAGCAGCTACTTCTCGGGACAGGGCGCCTGGGGAGAGACCCAGTACTTC.

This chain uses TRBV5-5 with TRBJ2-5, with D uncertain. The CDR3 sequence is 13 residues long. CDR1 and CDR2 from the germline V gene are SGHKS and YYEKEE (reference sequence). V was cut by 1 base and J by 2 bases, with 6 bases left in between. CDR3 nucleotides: TGTGCCAGCAGCTTGACTGAGCAAGAGACCCAGTACTTC. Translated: CASSLTEQETQYF. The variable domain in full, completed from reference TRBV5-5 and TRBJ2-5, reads DAGVTQSPTHLIKTRGQQVTLRCSPISGHKSVSWYQQVLGQGPQFIFQYYEKEERGRGNFPDRFSARQFPNYSSELNVNALLLGDSALYLCASSLTEQETQYFGPGTRLLVL.